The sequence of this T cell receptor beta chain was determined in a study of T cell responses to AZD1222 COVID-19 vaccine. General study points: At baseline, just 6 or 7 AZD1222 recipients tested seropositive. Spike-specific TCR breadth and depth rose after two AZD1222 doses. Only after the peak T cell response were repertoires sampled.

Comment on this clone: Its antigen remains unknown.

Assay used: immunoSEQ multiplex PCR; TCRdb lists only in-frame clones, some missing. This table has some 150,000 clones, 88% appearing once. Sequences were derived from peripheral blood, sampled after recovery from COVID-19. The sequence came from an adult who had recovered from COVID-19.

The CDR3 region is CASSVGTSGYSNTGELFF. The CDR3 coding sequence is TGTGCCAGCAGCGTTGGTACTAGCGGGTACTCGAACACCGGGGAGCTGTTTTTT. This chain uses TRBV9 with TRBJ2-2; TRBD2 agrees at 9 bases. Per germline, CDR1 SGDLS and CDR2 YYNGEE. V was pared by 2 bases and J by 0 bases, with 8 bases of the junction left unmatched. The CDR3 length is 18 residues.